The next 12 T cell receptor beta chains were all read from a single sample in a study of cytomegalovirus exposure and HLA in healthy donors (dated by TCRdb to the late 2010s). The method was the immunoSEQ multiplex PCR assay. This immuneACCESS table, as held by TCRdb, lists in-frame sequences with V and J called but not all clones. Of the missing ones, under half trace to an unresolved V gene in checked studies; the others have no known cause. This sample holds approximately 150,000 clones; roughly 84% were observed only once. The ten largest clones take up roughly 10% of the sample. Input material: PBMCs. The origin of the receptors is a man under 40 in good health and CMV-seropositive.

This chain links TRBV7-2 with TRBJ1-1; D not certain. Germline CDR1 SGHTA, CDR2 FQGNSA. CDR3 length equals 14 residues. Trimming removed 5 bases from V and 0 bases from J, with 10 bases in between. CDR3 protein: CASSPTQMNTEAFF. The CDR3, as DNA: TGTGCCAGCAGCCCGACTCAGATGAACACTGAAGCTTTCTTT.

This clone has just one count. The chain couples TRBV6-5 to TRBJ2-5; the D gene is possibly TRBD2 (6 bases). This CDR3 contains 14 residues. The V gene lost 5 bases and the J gene lost 5 bases, with 15 bases spanning the gap. The germline V gene encodes CDR1 MNHEY and CDR2 SVGAGI. DNA for the CDR3: TGTGCCAGCAGTGGAGGGACCGGCTGGGAGACCCAGTACTTC. This sequence encodes CASSGGTGWETQYF.

Of note for this clone: At one end, the junction sequence differs from germline, possibly due to a read error. CDR3 loop: CASSELFTARQVF. The CDR3 nucleotides read TGTGCCAGCAGTGAATTATTTACCGCACGCCAGGTCTTC. The V call is TRBV25-1, the J call TRBJ2-1; D unresolved. The CDR3 contains 13 residues. CDR1 MGHDK and CDR2 SYGVNS come from the germline V gene.

The chain has TRBV29-1 and TRBJ1-1; 8 nucleotides agree with TRBD1. The germline V gene encodes CDR1 SQVTM and CDR2 ANQGSEA. The J segment lost 7 bases and the V segment lost 7 bases, leaving 5 bases of the junction unmatched. The CDR3 totals 11 residues. The CDR3 sequence is CSGYGTGEAFF. DNA of the CDR3: TGCAGCGGCTACGGGACAGGTGAAGCTTTCTTT.

The rearrangement links TRBV10-3 to TRBJ1-2; 7 bases align to TRBD1. This CDR3 has 13 amino acids. Trimming removed 3 bases from V and 7 bases from J; junction bases left unmatched: 5. Germline CDR1 ENHRY, CDR2 SYGVKD. The CDR3 DNA reads as TGTGCCATCAGTGATTTCCAGGGGGTTGGCTACACCTTC. Translated: CAISDFQGVGYTF.

The genes are TRBV2 and TRBJ2-1, with TRBD1 matching over 7 bases. The CDR3 is made up of 16 amino acids. CDR1 and CDR2 (germline): SNHLY, FYNNEI. V was pared by 6 bases and J by 1 base, with 9 bases of the junction left unmatched. The CDR3 DNA reads TGTGCCAGCAGAGGGACAGACCTAAATTCCTACAATGAGCAGTTCTTC. Translation: CASRGTDLNSYNEQFF.

The chain carries TRBV10-3 and TRBJ2-7, with D perhaps matching TRBD1 (6 bases). This CDR3 spans 14 amino acids. Trimming shortened V by 2 bases and J by 6 bases, and 14 bases separated the two germline ends. The germline V gene has CDR1 ENHRY and CDR2 SYGVKD. In DNA, the CDR3 is TGTGCCATCAGTGAGGGGCCAGGGGTGGGCGAGCAGTACTTC. Protein: CAISEGPGVGEQYF.

The J gene is TRBJ2-6, the V gene TRBV7-9; 11 bases agree with TRBD1. Unmatched junction bases numbered 7, after V lost 6 bases and J lost 0 bases. The germline CDR1 and CDR2 sequences are SEHNR and FQNEAQ (reference sequence). The CDR3 totals 18 residues. The CDR3 sequence is CASSHRDRGYSGANVLTF. The DNA for the CDR3 is TGTGCCAGCAGTCACCGGGACAGGGGGTACTCTGGGGCCAACGTCCTGACTTTC.

The chain joins TRBV5-1 to TRBJ2-5, with 9 bases fitting TRBD2. CDR3 length equals 19 residues. Germline CDR1 SGHRS, CDR2 YFSETQ. With V trimmed by 3 bases and J by 2 bases, 17 bases remained unmatched. The CDR3 sequence: CASSWRASGTLWDQETQYF. The CDR3, as DNA: TGCGCCAGCAGCTGGCGGGCTAGCGGGACCCTCTGGGATCAAGAGACCCAGTACTTC.

The gene calls are TRBV5-6 and TRBJ1-3; D ambiguous. Germline CDR1 SGHDT, CDR2 YYEEEE. CDR3 length equals 13 residues. Trimming removed 2 bases from V and 2 bases from J, with 5 bases in between. CDR3 in amino acids: CASSFEAGNTIYF. CDR3 nucleotides: TGTGCCAGCAGCTTCGAGGCTGGAAACACCATATATTTT.

The chain links TRBV6-1 to TRBJ1-5, with D maybe TRBD1 (6 bases). Germline assignment: CDR1 MNHNS and CDR2 SASEGT. CDR3 length: 13 amino acids. Trimming stripped 4 bases from V and 6 bases from J, with 10 bases between. CDR3 in amino acids: CASSVTGPQPQHF. In nucleotides, the CDR3 is TGTGCCAGCAGTGTTACAGGGCCTCAGCCCCAGCATTTT.

The J gene is TRBJ2-1, the V gene TRBV28, with D perhaps matching TRBD2 (5 bases). V lost 6 bases, J lost 7 bases, and 19 bases lay in between. This CDR3 is 15 amino acids long. Germline values: CDR1 MDHEN, CDR2 SYDVKM. CDR3 amino acids: CASSPFRRKVNEQFF. DNA of the CDR3: TGTGCCAGCAGCCCCTTTAGGAGGAAGGTTAATGAGCAGTTCTTC.